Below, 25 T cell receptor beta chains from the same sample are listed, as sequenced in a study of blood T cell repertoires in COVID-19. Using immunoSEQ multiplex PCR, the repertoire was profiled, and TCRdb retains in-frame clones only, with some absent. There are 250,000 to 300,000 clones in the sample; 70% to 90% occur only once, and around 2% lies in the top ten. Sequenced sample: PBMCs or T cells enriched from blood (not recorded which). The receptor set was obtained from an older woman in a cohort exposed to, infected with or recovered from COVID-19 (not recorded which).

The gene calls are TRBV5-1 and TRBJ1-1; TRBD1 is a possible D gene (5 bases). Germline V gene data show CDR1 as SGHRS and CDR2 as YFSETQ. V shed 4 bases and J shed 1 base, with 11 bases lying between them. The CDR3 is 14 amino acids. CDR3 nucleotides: TGCGCCAGCAGCACGCAGGGTGGGAACACTGAAGCTTTCTTT. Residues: CASSTQGGNTEAFF.

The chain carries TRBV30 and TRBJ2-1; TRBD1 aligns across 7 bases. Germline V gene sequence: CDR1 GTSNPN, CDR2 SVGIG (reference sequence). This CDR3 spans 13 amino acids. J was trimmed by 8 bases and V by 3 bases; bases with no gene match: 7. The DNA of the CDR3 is TGTGCCTGGAGCCGCGACACAGGGGATGAGCAGTTCTTC. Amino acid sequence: CAWSRDTGDEQFF.

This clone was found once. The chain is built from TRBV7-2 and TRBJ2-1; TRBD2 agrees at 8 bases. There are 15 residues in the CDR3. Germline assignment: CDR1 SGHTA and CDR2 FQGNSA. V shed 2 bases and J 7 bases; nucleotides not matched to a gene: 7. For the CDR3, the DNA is TGTGCCAGCAGCTTACGGCGGGAGGCCGGTAATGAGCAGTTCTTC. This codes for CASSLRREAGNEQFF.

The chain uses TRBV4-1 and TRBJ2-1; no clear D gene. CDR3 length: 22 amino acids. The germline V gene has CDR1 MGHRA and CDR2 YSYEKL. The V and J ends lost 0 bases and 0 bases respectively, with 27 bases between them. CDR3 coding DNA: TGCGCCAGCAGCCAAGATTACTATGTAACCGGAGCTATTTTTAGCTCCTACAATGAGCAGTTCTTC. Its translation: CASSQDYYVTGAIFSSYNEQFF.

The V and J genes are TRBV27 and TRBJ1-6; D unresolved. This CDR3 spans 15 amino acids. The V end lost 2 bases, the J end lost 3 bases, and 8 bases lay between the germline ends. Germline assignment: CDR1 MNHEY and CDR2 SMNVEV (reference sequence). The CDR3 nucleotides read TGTGCCAGCAGTTTAGAGGCTAGCTATAATTCACCCCTCCACTTT. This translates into CASSLEASYNSPLHF.

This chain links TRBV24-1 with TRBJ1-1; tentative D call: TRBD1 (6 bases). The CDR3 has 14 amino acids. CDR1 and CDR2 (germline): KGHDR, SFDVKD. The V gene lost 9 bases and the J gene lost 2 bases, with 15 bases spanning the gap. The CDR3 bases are TGTGCCACCCCCGCCAGGGGCCAAAACACTGAAGCTTTCTTT. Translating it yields CATPARGQNTEAFF.

The CDR3 sequence is CASSFSRNTEAFF. The CDR3 DNA reads TGTGCCAGCAGTTTCTCCAGGAACACTGAAGCTTTCTTT. The V gene is TRBV28, the J gene TRBJ1-1, with D unresolved. The germline gives CDR1 MDHEN, CDR2 SYDVKM. V was trimmed by 3 bases and J by 1 base, leaving 6 bases between them. There are 13 residues in the CDR3.

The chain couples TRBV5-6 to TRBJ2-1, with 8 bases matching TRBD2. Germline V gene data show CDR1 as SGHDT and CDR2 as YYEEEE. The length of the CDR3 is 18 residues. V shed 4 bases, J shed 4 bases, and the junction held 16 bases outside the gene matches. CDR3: CASSHVFGGLGVYNEQFF. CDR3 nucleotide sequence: TGTGCCAGCAGCCACGTCTTCGGGGGACTAGGTGTGTACAATGAGCAGTTCTTC. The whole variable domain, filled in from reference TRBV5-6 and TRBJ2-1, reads DAGVTQSPTHLIKTRGQQVTLRCSPKSGHDTVSWYQQALGQGPQFIFQYYEEEERQRGNFPDRFSGHQFPNYSSELNVNALLLGDSALYLCASSHVFGGLGVYNEQFFGPGTRLTVL.

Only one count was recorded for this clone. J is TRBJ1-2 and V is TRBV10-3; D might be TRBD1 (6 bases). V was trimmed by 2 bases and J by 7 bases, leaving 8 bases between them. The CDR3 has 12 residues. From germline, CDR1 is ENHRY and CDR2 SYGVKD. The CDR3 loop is CAISETGSGYTF. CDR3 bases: TGTGCCATCAGTGAGACAGGGAGTGGCTACACCTTC.

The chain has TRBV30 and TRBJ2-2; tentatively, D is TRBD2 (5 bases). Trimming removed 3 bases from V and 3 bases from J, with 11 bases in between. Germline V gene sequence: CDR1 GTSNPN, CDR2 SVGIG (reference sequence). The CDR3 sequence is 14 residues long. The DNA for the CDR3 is TGTGCCTGGAGGAGGGAAGTCTACACCGGGGAGCTGTTTTTT. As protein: CAWRREVYTGELFF.

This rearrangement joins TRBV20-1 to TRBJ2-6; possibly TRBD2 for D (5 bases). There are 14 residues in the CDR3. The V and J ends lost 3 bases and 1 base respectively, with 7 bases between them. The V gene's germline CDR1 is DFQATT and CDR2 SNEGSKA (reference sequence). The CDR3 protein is CSASRGSGANVLTF. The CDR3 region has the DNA TGCAGTGCTAGTCGGGGTTCTGGGGCCAACGTCCTGACTTTC.

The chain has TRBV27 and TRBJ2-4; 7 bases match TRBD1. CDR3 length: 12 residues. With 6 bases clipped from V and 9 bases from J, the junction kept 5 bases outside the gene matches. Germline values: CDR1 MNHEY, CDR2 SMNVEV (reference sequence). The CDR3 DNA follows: TGTGCCAGCAGGGACAGGAATGGCATTCAGTACTTC. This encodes CASRDRNGIQYF.

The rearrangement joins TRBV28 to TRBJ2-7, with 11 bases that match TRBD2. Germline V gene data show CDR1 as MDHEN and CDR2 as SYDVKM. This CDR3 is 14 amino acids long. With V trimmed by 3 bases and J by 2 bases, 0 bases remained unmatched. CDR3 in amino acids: CASSFSGRAYEQYF. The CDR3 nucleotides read TGTGCCAGCAGTTTTAGCGGGAGGGCCTACGAGCAGTACTTC.

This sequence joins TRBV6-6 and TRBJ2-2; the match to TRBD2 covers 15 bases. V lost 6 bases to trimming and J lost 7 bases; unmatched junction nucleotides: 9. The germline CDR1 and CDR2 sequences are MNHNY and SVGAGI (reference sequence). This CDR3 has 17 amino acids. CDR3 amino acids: CASSRGTSGRRNGELFF. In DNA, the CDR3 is TGTGCCAGCAGCCGAGGGACTAGCGGGAGGAGGAACGGGGAGCTGTTTTTT.

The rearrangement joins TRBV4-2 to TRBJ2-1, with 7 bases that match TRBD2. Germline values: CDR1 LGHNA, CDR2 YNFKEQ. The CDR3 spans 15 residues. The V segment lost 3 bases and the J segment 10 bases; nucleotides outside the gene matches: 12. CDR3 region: CASSHPREGVREQFF. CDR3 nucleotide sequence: TGTGCCAGCAGCCACCCCAGGGAGGGCGTAAGGGAGCAGTTCTTC.

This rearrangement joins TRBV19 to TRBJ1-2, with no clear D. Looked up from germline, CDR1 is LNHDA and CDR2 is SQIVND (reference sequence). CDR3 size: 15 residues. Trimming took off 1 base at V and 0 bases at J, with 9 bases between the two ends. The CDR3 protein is CASSIVAQTNYGYTF. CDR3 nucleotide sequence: TGTGCCAGTAGTATAGTGGCACAGACTAACTATGGCTACACCTTC.

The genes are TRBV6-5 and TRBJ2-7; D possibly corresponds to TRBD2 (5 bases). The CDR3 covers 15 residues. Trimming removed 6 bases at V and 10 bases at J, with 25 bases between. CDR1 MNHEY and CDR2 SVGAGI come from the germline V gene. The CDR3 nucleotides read TGTGCCAGCAGCCAACGAGACCGGGGAGTTACGGAACAGTACTTC. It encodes CASSQRDRGVTEQYF.

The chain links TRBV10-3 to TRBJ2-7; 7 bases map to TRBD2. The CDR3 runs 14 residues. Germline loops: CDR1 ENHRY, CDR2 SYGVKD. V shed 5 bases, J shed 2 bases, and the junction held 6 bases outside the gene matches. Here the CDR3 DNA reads TGTGCCATCAGTCCGCTAGCGGAAGCCTACGAGCAGTACTTC. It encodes CAISPLAEAYEQYF.

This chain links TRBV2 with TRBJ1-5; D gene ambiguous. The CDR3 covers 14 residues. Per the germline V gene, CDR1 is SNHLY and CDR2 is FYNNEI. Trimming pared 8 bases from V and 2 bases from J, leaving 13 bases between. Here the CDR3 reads CASALRGGNQPQHF. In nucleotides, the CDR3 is TGTGCCAGCGCTCTCCGGGGAGGCAATCAGCCCCAGCATTTT.

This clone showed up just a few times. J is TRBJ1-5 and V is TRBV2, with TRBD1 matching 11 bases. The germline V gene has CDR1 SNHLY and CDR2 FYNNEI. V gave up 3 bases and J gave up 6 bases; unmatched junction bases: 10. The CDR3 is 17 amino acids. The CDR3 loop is CASSDIRTGGPGQPQHF. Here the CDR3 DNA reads TGTGCCAGCAGTGATATCAGGACAGGGGGCCCGGGTCAGCCCCAGCATTTT. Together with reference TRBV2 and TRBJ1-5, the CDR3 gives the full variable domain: EPEVTQTPSHQVTQMGQEVILRCVPISNHLYFYWYRQILGQKVEFLVSFYNNEISEKSEIFDDQFSVERPDGSNFTLKIRSTKLEDSAMYFCASSDIRTGGPGQPQHFGDGTRLSIL.

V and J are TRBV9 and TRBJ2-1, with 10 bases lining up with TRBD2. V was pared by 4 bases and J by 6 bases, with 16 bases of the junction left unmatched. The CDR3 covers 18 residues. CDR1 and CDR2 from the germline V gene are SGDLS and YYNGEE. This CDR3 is CASSTSPPLAGEINEQFF. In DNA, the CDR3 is TGTGCCAGCAGCACCTCCCCCCCTCTAGCGGGAGAAATCAATGAGCAGTTCTTC.

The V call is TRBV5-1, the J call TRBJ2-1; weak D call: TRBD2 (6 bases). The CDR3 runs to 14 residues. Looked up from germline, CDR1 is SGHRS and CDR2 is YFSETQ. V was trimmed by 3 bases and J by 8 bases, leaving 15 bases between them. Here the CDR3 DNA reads TGCGCCAGCAGCTCCGGGGGACGGGACGATGAGCAGTTCTTC. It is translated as CASSSGGRDDEQFF.

The CDR3 spells CASSQVSGNSGNTIYF. The CDR3 region has the DNA TGCGCCAGCAGCCAAGTATCAGGGAACTCTGGAAACACCATATATTTT. The V gene is TRBV4-1, the J gene TRBJ1-3; D possibly corresponds to TRBD1 (5 bases). This CDR3 has 16 residues. Germline loops: CDR1 MGHRA, CDR2 YSYEKL. Between the trimmed V and J ends, which lost 1 base and 0 bases, there was a span of 10 bases.

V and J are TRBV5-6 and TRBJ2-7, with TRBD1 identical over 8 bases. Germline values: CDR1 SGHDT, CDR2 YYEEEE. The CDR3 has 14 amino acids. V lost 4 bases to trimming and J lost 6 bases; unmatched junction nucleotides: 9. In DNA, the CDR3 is TGTGCCAGCAGCCCGAGACAGGGGAGAGGCGAGCAGTACTTC. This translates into CASSPRQGRGEQYF. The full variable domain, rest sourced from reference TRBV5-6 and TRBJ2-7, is DAGVTQSPTHLIKTRGQQVTLRCSPKSGHDTVSWYQQALGQGPQFIFQYYEEEERQRGNFPDRFSGHQFPNYSSELNVNALLLGDSALYLCASSPRQGRGEQYFGPGTRLTVT.

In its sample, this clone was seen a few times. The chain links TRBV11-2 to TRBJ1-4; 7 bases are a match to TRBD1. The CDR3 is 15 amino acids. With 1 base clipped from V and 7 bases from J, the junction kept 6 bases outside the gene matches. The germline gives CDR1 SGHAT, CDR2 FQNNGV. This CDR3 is CASSLASGGSEKLFF. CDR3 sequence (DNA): TGTGCCAGCAGCTTAGCTTCAGGGGGGAGTGAAAAACTGTTTTTT.